The sequence of this T cell receptor (beta chain) was determined in a study of T cells in Graves' hyperthyroidism and ophthalmopathy. From RNA transcripts, TCR beta CDR3 regions were amplified. TCR CDR3 regions were first amplified by RT-PCR with HTBI primers. TCRdb fed the multiplex PCR reads into MiXCR, producing one record per CDR3 protein. The top ten clones hold more than 25% of a sample with around 700,000 distinct CDR3 sequences, about a third of them seen once. Remarks on this clonotype: Its ends do not fully match the called genes, so a read error is possible.

This CDR3 comprises 13 residues. Looked up from germline, CDR1 is SGHTA and CDR2 is FQGTGA. Stable hyperthyroidism: no ophthalmopathy progression over 18 months of follow-up. Using around 10 ml of fresh peripheral blood, PBMCs were prepared. The chain has TRBV7-3 and TRBJ1-1; D call uncertain. The receptor was derived from a middle-aged woman with Graves' hyperthyroidism. The specimen was blood. The CDR3, as DNA: TGTGCCAGCAGCTCGACTCCGAACGCTGAAGCTTTCTTT. Amino acid sequence: CASSSTPNAEAFF.